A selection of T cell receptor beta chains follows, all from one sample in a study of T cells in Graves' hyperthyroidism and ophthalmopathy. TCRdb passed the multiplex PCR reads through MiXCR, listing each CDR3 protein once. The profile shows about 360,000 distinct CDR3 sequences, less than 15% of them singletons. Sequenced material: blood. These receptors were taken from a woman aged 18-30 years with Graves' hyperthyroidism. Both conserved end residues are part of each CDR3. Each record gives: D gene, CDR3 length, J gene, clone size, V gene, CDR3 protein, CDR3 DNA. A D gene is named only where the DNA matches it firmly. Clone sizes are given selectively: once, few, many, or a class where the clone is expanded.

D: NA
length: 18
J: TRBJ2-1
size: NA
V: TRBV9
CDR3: CASSVDGGSSDSYNEQFF
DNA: TGTGCCAGCAGCGTAGATGGGGGGTCTAGCGACTCCTACAATGAGCAGTTCTTC

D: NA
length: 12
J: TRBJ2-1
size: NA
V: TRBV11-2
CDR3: CAGSLRRYEQFF
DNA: TGTGCCGGCAGCTTGAGGAGGTATGAGCAGTTCTTC

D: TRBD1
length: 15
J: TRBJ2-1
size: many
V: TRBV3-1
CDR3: CASTPGQGLSNEQFF
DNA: TGTGCCAGCACCCCGGGACAGGGGCTGAGCAATGAGCAGTTCTTC

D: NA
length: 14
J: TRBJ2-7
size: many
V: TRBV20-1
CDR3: CSAPVGVAVYEQYF
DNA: TGCAGTGCCCCCGTTGGGGTAGCTGTCTACGAGCAGTACTTC

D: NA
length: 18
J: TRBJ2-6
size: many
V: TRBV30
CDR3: CAWTIRGAPFSGANVLTF
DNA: TGTGCCTGGACTATCCGGGGCGCACCTTTCTCTGGGGCCAACGTCCTGACTTTC

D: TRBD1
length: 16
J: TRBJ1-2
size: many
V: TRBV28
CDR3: CASSLWTGGNNYGYTF
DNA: TGTGCCAGCAGCCTATGGACAGGCGGAAATAACTATGGCTACACCTTC

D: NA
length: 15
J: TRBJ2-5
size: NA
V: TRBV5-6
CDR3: CASSLRAARGETQYF
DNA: TGTGCCAGCAGCTTAAGGGCGGCACGGGGAGAGACCCAGTACTTC

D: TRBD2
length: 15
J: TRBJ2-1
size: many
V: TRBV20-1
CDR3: CSARVGLAGFYEQFF
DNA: TGCAGTGCTAGAGTCGGACTAGCGGGATTTTATGAGCAGTTCTTC

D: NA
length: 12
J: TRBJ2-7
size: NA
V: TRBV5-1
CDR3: CDKALRAYEQYF
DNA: TGCGACAAAGCCCTAAGAGCCTACGAGCAGTACTTC

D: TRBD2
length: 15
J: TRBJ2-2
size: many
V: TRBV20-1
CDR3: CSARPLAGVGGELFF
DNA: TGCAGTGCTAGACCGCTAGCGGGGGTTGGCGGGGAGCTGTTTTTT

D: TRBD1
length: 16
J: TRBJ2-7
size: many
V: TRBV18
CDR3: CASSPTGDSRTYEQYF
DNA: TGTGCCAGCTCACCCACCGGGGACAGCAGAACCTACGAGCAGTACTTC

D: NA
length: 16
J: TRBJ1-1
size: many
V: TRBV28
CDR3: CASSPGTAFTNTEAFF
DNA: TGTGCCAGCAGCCCCGGGACGGCATTCACGAACACTGAAGCTTTCTTT

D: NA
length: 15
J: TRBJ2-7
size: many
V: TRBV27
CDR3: CASSLSSPGSYEQYF
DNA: TGTGCCAGCAGTTTATCCAGCCCAGGGTCCTACGAGCAGTACTTC

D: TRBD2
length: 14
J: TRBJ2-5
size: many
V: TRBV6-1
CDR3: CASSSSGRRETQYF
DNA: TGTGCCAGCAGTTCTAGCGGGAGGCGAGAGACCCAGTACTTC

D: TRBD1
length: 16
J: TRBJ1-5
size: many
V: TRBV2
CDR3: CASSTMDRGNNQPQHF
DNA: TGTGCCAGCAGTACAATGGACAGGGGCAACAATCAGCCCCAGCATTTT

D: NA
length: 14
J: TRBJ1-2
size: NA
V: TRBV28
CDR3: CASSLPVSTYGYTF
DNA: TGTGCCAGCAGTCTCCCCGTGAGTACCTATGGCTACACCTTC

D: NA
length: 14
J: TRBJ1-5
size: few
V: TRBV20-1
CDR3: CSARSEQVGQPQHF
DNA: TGCAGTGCTAGAAGTGAACAGGTTGGTCAGCCCCAGCATTTT

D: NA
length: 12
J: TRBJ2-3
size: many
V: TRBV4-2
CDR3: CASSRSRDTQYF
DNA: TGTGCCAGCAGCCGTAGCAGAGATACGCAGTATTTT

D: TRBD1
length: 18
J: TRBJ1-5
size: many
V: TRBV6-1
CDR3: CASMIRQGEYYSNQPQHF
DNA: TGTGCCAGCATGATAAGACAGGGGGAATACTATAGCAATCAGCCCCAGCATTTT

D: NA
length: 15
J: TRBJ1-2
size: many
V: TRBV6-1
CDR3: CASRAGESGAYGYTF
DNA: TGTGCCAGCAGAGCAGGGGAAAGCGGGGCCTATGGCTACACCTTC

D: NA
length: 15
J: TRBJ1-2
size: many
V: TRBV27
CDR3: CASSFRTGLSSGYTF
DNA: TGTGCCAGCAGTTTCCGGACTGGTTTATCCTCTGGCTACACCTTC

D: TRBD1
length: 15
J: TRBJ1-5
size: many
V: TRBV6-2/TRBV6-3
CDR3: CASSYTTGGYQPQHF
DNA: TGTGCCAGCAGTTACACGACAGGGGGTTACCAGCCCCAGCATTTT

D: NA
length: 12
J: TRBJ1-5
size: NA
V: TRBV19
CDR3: CASSRGTQPQHF
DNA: TGTGCCAGTAGTCGGGGGACCCAGCCCCAGCATTTT

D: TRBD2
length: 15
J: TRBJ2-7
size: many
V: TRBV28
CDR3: CASSPGGSRTYEQYF
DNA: TGTGCCAGCAGCCCCGGGGGGTCTCGTACCTACGAGCAGTACTTC